This T cell receptor (beta chain) was observed in a study of T cell repertoires in cytomegalovirus infection. Turning to the study itself: The authors relied on CMV epitopes, both recently identified HLA-C-restricted and well-studied HLA-B-restricted. Indications came from public TCR beta signatures; they pointed to CMV infection and to a matching HLA type.

TCRdb re-analysed the reads in MiXCR, keeping a single row per CDR3 protein. The sample holds 750,000 to 900,000 distinct CDR3 sequences, roughly 28% seen once. Germline values: CDR1 SEHNR, CDR2 FQNEAQ (reference sequence). This CDR3 has 11 residues. V dropped 2 bases and J dropped 10 bases, with 6 bases sitting between them. The study's findings and limits: Cumulated frequencies of public TCR beta families served to identify carriers of CMV plus the relevant HLA. HLA-C-restricted CMV-specific TCR beta clonotypes prevailed in the ex vivo response.

A remark on this clonotype: The antigen is not known.

Sequenced here: cultured CD8+ T cells from PBMCs, sampled from culture after CMV antigen stimulation. The clonotype was recovered from a human donor in good health (CMV status not recorded). Some clones in this sample may be carry-over from other donors' samples. The rearrangement links TRBV7-9 to TRBJ2-1, with D unresolved. CDR3 protein: CASSLRMEQFF. The DNA for the CDR3 is TGTGCCAGCAGCTTAAGAATGGAGCAGTTCTTC.